The next 25 T cell receptor beta chains were all read from a single sample in a study of shared clonotypes between healthy human individuals. Sequencing was performed with immunoSEQ multiplex PCR; in TCRdb, only in-frame clones are kept and a portion is missing. The repertoire holds around 240,000 clones, 60% to 70% seen once, with around 10% in the top ten. The sample comprised memory CD4+ T cells sorted from blood. Subset defined: CD45RA-negative fraction. The source is a man aged 25 to 45 in good health.

The chain combines TRBV5-1 with TRBJ2-7; D not resolved. The V and J ends lost 4 bases and 3 bases respectively, with 17 bases between them. The CDR3 has 15 residues. Germline assignment: CDR1 SGHRS and CDR2 YFSETQ. CDR3 in DNA: TGCGCCAGCAGCCCCGGCTTAGAACTCTACTACGAGCAGTACTTC. Its translation is CASSPGLELYYEQYF.

The rearrangement joins TRBV10-1 to TRBJ1-1, with D perhaps TRBD1 (5 bases). The CDR3 runs 16 residues. The germline V gene encodes CDR1 WNHNN and CDR2 SYGVQD (reference sequence). The ends were cut back, 0 bases at V and 0 bases at J, with 11 bases in the middle. The chain's CDR3 is CASSESSGPMNTEAFF. The CDR3 DNA is TGCGCCAGCAGTGAGTCGTCGGGGCCCATGAACACTGAAGCTTTCTTT.

Only a few counts were recorded for this clone. V and J are TRBV6-4 and TRBJ1-5; the match to TRBD1 covers 7 bases. Losses at the gene ends were 7 bases for V and 5 bases for J; bases not matched to a gene: 11. Germline V gene data show CDR1 as MRHNA and CDR2 as SNTAGT. This CDR3 is 15 amino acids long. The CDR3, as DNA: TGTGCCAGCAAGACAGGGCCCTTAGCGGATCAGCCCCAGCATTTT. Amino acid sequence: CASKTGPLADQPQHF.

This clone has only a few counts. The rearrangement uses TRBV2 and TRBJ1-2; D gene unclear. CDR1 SNHLY and CDR2 FYNNEI come from the germline V gene. The V and J ends lost 4 bases and 4 bases respectively, with 10 bases between them. The CDR3 consists of 13 residues. CDR3 protein: CASSVNRAYGYTF. CDR3 DNA: TGTGCCAGCAGTGTTAACCGAGCCTATGGCTACACCTTC.

The chain employs TRBV30 and TRBJ2-3, with D maybe TRBD1 (6 bases). Germline CDR1 reads GTSNPN; CDR2 reads SVGIG (reference sequence). The CDR3 is made up of 15 amino acids. V gave up 3 bases and J gave up 1 base, with 14 bases separating them. DNA for the CDR3: TGTGCCTGGAGCGAGGGGGTTGGTGGCACAGATACGCAGTATTTT. It codes for CAWSEGVGGTDTQYF.

The rearrangement uses TRBV6-5 and TRBJ2-3; the D is unclear. From germline, CDR1 is MNHEY and CDR2 SVGAGI. The CDR3 consists of 14 residues. The germline V and J ends were trimmed by 3 bases and 0 bases, with 7 bases remaining between them. CDR3 region: CASSYRLSTDTQYF. CDR3 coding DNA: TGTGCCAGCAGTTATCGGCTCAGCACAGATACGCAGTATTTT.

The chain combines TRBV2 with TRBJ2-5; tentative D call: TRBD1 (6 bases). The CDR3 covers 13 residues. Trimming took off 8 bases at V and 2 bases at J, with 12 bases between the two ends. Germline CDR1 reads SNHLY; CDR2 reads FYNNEI. The CDR3 sequence: CASHRALQETQYF. In DNA form, the CDR3 reads TGTGCCAGCCACAGGGCACTACAAGAGACCCAGTACTTC.

The gene calls are TRBV11-2 and TRBJ2-3; D is possibly TRBD1 (6 bases). CDR1 is SGHAT, CDR2 FQNNGV, per germline. CDR3 size: 12 residues. V was shortened by 5 bases and J by 9 bases, with 12 bases between the two germline ends. The DNA of the CDR3 is TGTGCCAGCAGCACAGGGTCGAAAACGCAGTATTTT. Protein product: CASSTGSKTQYF.

This rearrangement joins TRBV2 to TRBJ2-3; TRBD1 matches at 7 bases. The CDR3 runs 14 residues. Trimming at V came to 6 bases and at J to 1 base, leaving 4 bases not matched to a gene. Germline CDR1 and CDR2: SNHLY and FYNNEI. The CDR3 loop is CASRLTGGTDTQYF. As DNA, the CDR3 is TGTGCCAGCAGGCTCACAGGGGGCACAGATACGCAGTATTTT.

The chain carries TRBV11-2 and TRBJ2-3; D unclear. CDR1 is SGHAT, CDR2 FQNNGV, per germline. Trimming took 2 bases from V and 4 from J, leaving 7 bases between them. This CDR3 spans 13 amino acids. CDR3: CASSLIAADTQYF. The CDR3, as DNA: TGTGCCAGCAGCTTAATAGCCGCAGATACGCAGTATTTT.

The chain links TRBV27 to TRBJ2-1; possibly TRBD2 for D (6 bases). This CDR3 region has 16 residues. CDR1 and CDR2 from the germline V gene are MNHEY and SMNVEV (reference sequence). V dropped 8 bases and J dropped 9 bases, with 26 bases sitting between them. The CDR3 DNA sequence: TGTGCCAGCGGAAGGACCCTGCCTTTAATGGGGGGTGAGCAGTTCTTC. This codes for CASGRTLPLMGGEQFF.

The rearrangement uses TRBV28 and TRBJ1-4; weak D call: TRBD1 (5 bases). The germline V gene encodes CDR1 MDHEN and CDR2 SYDVKM. V lost 2 bases and J 4 bases, leaving 8 bases between the germline ends. The CDR3 contains 14 residues. CDR3 region: CASSLGGLNEKLFF. The DNA for the CDR3 is TGTGCCAGCAGTTTAGGGGGACTTAATGAAAAACTGTTTTTT.

The gene calls are TRBV5-6 and TRBJ2-7; 11 nucleotides line up with TRBD2. J lost 6 bases, V lost 3 bases, and 11 bases had no gene match. The CDR3 runs to 16 residues. Germline CDR1 and CDR2: SGHDT and YYEEEE. CDR3 DNA sequence: TGTGCCAGCAGCTGGAGGATAGCGGGAGGGCAGGCCGAGCAGTACTTC. It encodes CASSWRIAGGQAEQYF. Filled out from reference TRBV5-6 and TRBJ2-7, the complete variable domain reads DAGVTQSPTHLIKTRGQQVTLRCSPKSGHDTVSWYQQALGQGPQFIFQYYEEEERQRGNFPDRFSGHQFPNYSSELNVNALLLGDSALYLCASSWRIAGGQAEQYFGPGTRLTVT.

The chain joins TRBV11-2 to TRBJ2-5, with 7 bases identical to TRBD2. This CDR3 has 16 residues. V lost 1 base, J lost 9 bases, and 14 bases stayed unmatched. Germline CDR1 and CDR2: SGHAT and FQNNGV. The CDR3 loop reads CASSLATSGGTWPQYF. CDR3 sequence (DNA): TGTGCCAGCAGCTTAGCTACGTCCGGGGGGACCTGGCCCCAGTACTTC.

CDR3 nucleotides: TGTGCCAGCGGACAACAGGGGGCGACCGGCGGCTACACCTTC. This codes for CASGQQGATGGYTF. The chain recombines TRBV5-6 with TRBJ1-2, with TRBD1 identical over 9 bases. The CDR3 is made up of 14 amino acids. From germline, CDR1 is SGHDT and CDR2 YYEEEE. V trimming: 7 bases; J trimming: 8 bases; junction bases outside the gene matches: 12. The full variable domain, its missing parts supplied by reference TRBV5-6 and TRBJ1-2, is DAGVTQSPTHLIKTRGQQVTLRCSPKSGHDTVSWYQQALGQGPQFIFQYYEEEERQRGNFPDRFSGHQFPNYSSELNVNALLLGDSALYLCASGQQGATGGYTFGSGTRLTVV.

This rearrangement joins TRBV7-2 to TRBJ2-3; TRBD2 matches 8 bases. The germline V gene has CDR1 SGHTA and CDR2 FQGNSA. The CDR3 has 15 residues. V lost 3 bases to trimming and J lost 1 base; unmatched junction nucleotides: 3. DNA of the CDR3: TGTGCCAGCAGCTTCCGTAGCGGGGGCACAGATACGCAGTATTTT. It specifies CASSFRSGGTDTQYF.

The J gene is TRBJ2-2, the V gene TRBV19; D may be TRBD1 (6 bases). V was pared by 5 bases and J by 6 bases, with 10 bases between. The CDR3 is made up of 13 amino acids. Germline V gene data show CDR1 as LNHDA and CDR2 as SQIVND (reference sequence). CDR3 DNA: TGTGCCAGTAGTCCAGGGGTGTCCGGGGAGCTGTTTTTT. The encoded protein is CASSPGVSGELFF.

V gene TRBV9 combines with J gene TRBJ2-2; perhaps TRBD2 as D (6 bases). V was shortened by 0 bases and J by 8 bases, with 11 bases between the two germline ends. CDR3 length: 14 amino acids. Germline V gives CDR1 SGDLS, CDR2 YYNGEE. The CDR3 reads CASSVAAGTGELFF. The CDR3 DNA reads TGTGCCAGCAGCGTAGCGGCGGGAACAGGGGAGCTGTTTTTT.

The genes are TRBV5-1 and TRBJ1-1; D not resolved. Germline-derived CDR1 and CDR2 are SGHRS and YFSETQ. CDR3 length equals 13 residues. Trimming cost V 0 bases and J 2 bases, with 5 bases left between them. The CDR3 region has the DNA TGCGCCAGCAGCTTGGACATCAACACTGAAGCTTTCTTT. Translating it yields CASSLDINTEAFF.

Concerning this clone: The same CDR3 arises from other DNA sequences in this sample as well. V is TRBV2 and J is TRBJ2-2; D is perhaps TRBD2 (5 bases). CDR1 is SNHLY, CDR2 FYNNEI, per germline. Trimming pared 8 bases from V and 5 bases from J, leaving 12 bases between. The CDR3 is 13 residues long. The CDR3 DNA reads TGTGCCAGCTTACCGGGGAATACCGGGGAGCTGTTTTTT. Protein: CASLPGNTGELFF.

V is TRBV4-3 and J is TRBJ2-3; the match to TRBD2 covers 16 bases. V shed 3 bases and J 10 bases; nucleotides not matched to a gene: 10. CDR3 size: 17 residues. Germline loops: CDR1 LGHNA, CDR2 YSLEER. In nucleotides, the CDR3 is TGCGCCAGCAGCCAGGCCGGGACTAGCGGGAGGGGGGGTGCGCAGTATTTT. It translates to CASSQAGTSGRGGAQYF.

Points on this clone: One base away lies a much larger clone, so this may be a sequencing read error. The V gene is TRBV5-6, the J gene TRBJ2-1; D remains unclear. CDR1 and CDR2 (germline): SGHDT, YYEEEE. The CDR3 has 13 residues. V lost 0 bases, J lost 9 bases, and 10 bases lay in between. Written as DNA, the CDR3 is TGTGCCAGCAGCTTGGGGGGTTTGGGTGAGCAGTTCTTC. This codes for CASSLGGLGEQFF.

The V and J genes are TRBV5-1 and TRBJ2-3, with D perhaps given as TRBD1 or TRBD2 (6 bases each). The CDR3 loop spans 16 amino acids. The germline V gene has CDR1 SGHRS and CDR2 YFSETQ. V lost 4 bases and J 0 bases, leaving 15 bases between the germline ends. The CDR3 sequence is CASSPGGRTSTDTQYF. CDR3 coding DNA: TGCGCCAGCAGCCCCGGGGGCAGAACTAGCACAGATACGCAGTATTTT.

This clone was seen a single time. This clone may be a read error of a much larger clone one base away. The chain is built from TRBV11-3 and TRBJ2-5; D not certain. The CDR3 is 12 amino acids. Germline-derived CDR1 and CDR2 are SGHNT and YENEEA. Trimming cost V 0 bases and J 5 bases, with 4 bases left between them. CDR3 nucleotide sequence: TGTGCCAGCAGCTTAGACGGGGAGACCCAGTACTTC. It codes for CASSLDGETQYF.

The chain has TRBV27 and TRBJ1-1; D might be TRBD1 (6 bases). There are 18 residues in the CDR3. The germline CDR1 and CDR2 sequences are MNHEY and SMNVEV (reference sequence). Trimming stripped 7 bases from V and 1 base from J, with 25 bases between. The CDR3 loop is CASTPGEGTAGPNTEAFF. CDR3 sequence (DNA): TGTGCCAGCACTCCAGGGGAGGGGACGGCGGGGCCGAACACTGAAGCTTTCTTT.